A selection of T cell receptor beta chains follows, all from one sample in a study of identical twins. TCRdb analysed the 5' RACE reads with MiXCR anew, one entry per CDR3 protein. The sample carries more than 400,000 distinct CDR3 sequences, about 16% recorded once. These data were also reused for a study on yellow fever vaccine responses in identical twins.

The specimen sequenced was CD4+ T cells sorted from blood. The receptors shown here come from a woman aged 18-35 years in good health. Each CDR3 is given with its conserved first and last residue. Each record gives: clone size, V gene, D gene, J gene, CDR3 DNA, CDR3 protein. A D gene is named only where the DNA matches it firmly. Clone size, where shown, is once, few, many, or a class for clones that have expanded.

clone size: NA; V gene: TRBV5-1; D gene: NA; J gene: TRBJ1-2; CDR3 DNA: TGCGCCAGCAGCTTGATGACAGACACATTCTATGGCTACACCTTC; CDR3 protein: CASSLMTDTFYGYTF
clone size: NA; V gene: TRBV6-1; D gene: NA; J gene: TRBJ2-1; CDR3 DNA: TGTGCCAGCAGTACCTCAGGGGCGGCAGTCAATGAGCAGTTCTTC; CDR3 protein: CASSTSGAAVNEQFF
clone size: few; V gene: TRBV5-1; D gene: NA; J gene: TRBJ2-2; CDR3 DNA: TGCGCCAGCACCACAGGCGGCCAGGTGCGGAACACCGGGGAGCTGTTTTTT; CDR3 protein: CASTTGGQVRNTGELFF
clone size: many; V gene: TRBV29-1; D gene: NA; J gene: TRBJ1-1; CDR3 DNA: TGCAGCGTCCGAGCCGGGACTGCTAACACTGAAGCTTTCTTT; CDR3 protein: CSVRAGTANTEAFF
clone size: NA; V gene: TRBV27; D gene: NA; J gene: TRBJ2-2; CDR3 DNA: TGTGCCATCACCGACACCACCGGGGAGCTGTTTTTT; CDR3 protein: CAITDTTGELFF
clone size: few; V gene: TRBV24-1; D gene: NA; J gene: TRBJ2-3; CDR3 DNA: TGTGCCACCAGGGGATCAGGAACAGATACGCAGTATTTT; CDR3 protein: CATRGSGTDTQYF
clone size: few; V gene: TRBV7-8; D gene: NA; J gene: TRBJ2-7; CDR3 DNA: TGTGCCAGCAGCGAACCTCCGGTGGGGGCTTTTAACGAGCAGTACTTC; CDR3 protein: CASSEPPVGAFNEQYF
clone size: NA; V gene: TRBV29-1; D gene: NA; J gene: TRBJ2-1; CDR3 DNA: TGCAGCGTTGACACGAATCAGGGAAACAATGAGCAGTTCTTC; CDR3 protein: CSVDTNQGNNEQFF
clone size: NA; V gene: TRBV7-9; D gene: NA; J gene: TRBJ1-2; CDR3 DNA: TGTGCCAGCAGCTTATCCTCGGACAGCTCCTATGGCTACACCTTC; CDR3 protein: CASSLSSDSSYGYTF
clone size: NA; V gene: TRBV12-3/TRBV12-4; D gene: TRBD2; J gene: TRBJ2-3; CDR3 DNA: TGTGCCAGCAGTTTTCCCGGGACTAGCCCCACAGATACGCAGTATTTT; CDR3 protein: CASSFPGTSPTDTQYF
clone size: NA; V gene: TRBV5-4; D gene: TRBD1; J gene: TRBJ1-1; CDR3 DNA: TGTGCCAGCAGATCTCAGGGGGTGAACACTGAAGCTTTCTTT; CDR3 protein: CASRSQGVNTEAFF
clone size: few; V gene: TRBV11-2; D gene: TRBD2; J gene: TRBJ2-3; CDR3 DNA: TGTGCCAGCAGCACCCCCCCCTGGACTAGCGGGAGGGTGACGGGCACAGATACGCAGTATTTT; CDR3 protein: CASSTPPWTSGRVTGTDTQYF
clone size: NA; V gene: TRBV11-2; D gene: NA; J gene: TRBJ2-1; CDR3 DNA: TGTGCCAGCAGCTTCCGGCAGGGAAGGAATGAGCAGTTCTTC; CDR3 protein: CASSFRQGRNEQFF
clone size: NA; V gene: TRBV28; D gene: TRBD2; J gene: TRBJ2-3; CDR3 DNA: TGTGCCATCTTTGCTAGCGGCCTCCCTAATACGCAGTATTTT; CDR3 protein: CAIFASGLPNTQYF
clone size: few; V gene: TRBV7-9; D gene: NA; J gene: TRBJ2-3; CDR3 DNA: TGTGCCAGCAGCCCCTACCCGGTTCACACAGATACGCAGTATTTT; CDR3 protein: CASSPYPVHTDTQYF
clone size: NA; V gene: TRBV12-3/TRBV12-4; D gene: NA; J gene: TRBJ1-5; CDR3 DNA: TGTGCCAGCAGGGGGGTTGGTAGCGTAGATCAGCCCCAGCATTTT; CDR3 protein: CASRGVGSVDQPQHF
clone size: NA; V gene: TRBV5-1; D gene: NA; J gene: TRBJ2-7; CDR3 DNA: TGCGCCAGCAGCACCGGACAGACCATTTACGAGCAGTACTTC; CDR3 protein: CASSTGQTIYEQYF
clone size: NA; V gene: TRBV12-3/TRBV12-4; D gene: TRBD1; J gene: TRBJ1-1; CDR3 DNA: TGTGCCAGCAACCCGAAGGGGGCGCAAATGGTGAACACTGAAGCTTTCTTT; CDR3 protein: CASNPKGAQMVNTEAFF
clone size: few; V gene: TRBV28; D gene: NA; J gene: TRBJ2-3; CDR3 DNA: TGTGCCAGCACCTTAGGGGCGGGGGCGAGCACAGATACGCAGTATTTT; CDR3 protein: CASTLGAGASTDTQYF
clone size: NA; V gene: TRBV2; D gene: TRBD2; J gene: TRBJ2-2; CDR3 DNA: TGTGCCAGCAGCGAGCGGGAGTGGAATACCGGGGAGCTGTTTTTT; CDR3 protein: CASSEREWNTGELFF
clone size: NA; V gene: TRBV20-1; D gene: NA; J gene: TRBJ2-1; CDR3 DNA: TGCAGTGCTACCCCCAGTGGGCAGGGCTCCTACAATGAGCAGTTCTTC; CDR3 protein: CSATPSGQGSYNEQFF
clone size: NA; V gene: TRBV28; D gene: NA; J gene: TRBJ1-1; CDR3 DNA: TGTGCCAGCAGTTCCCAACCCCTGGCAGGGGCGAACACTGAAGCTTTCTTT; CDR3 protein: CASSSQPLAGANTEAFF
clone size: few; V gene: TRBV27; D gene: NA; J gene: TRBJ2-2; CDR3 DNA: TGTGCCAGCAGTACTGCGAACACCGGGGAGCTGTTTTTT; CDR3 protein: CASSTANTGELFF
clone size: NA; V gene: TRBV6-5; D gene: NA; J gene: TRBJ2-7; CDR3 DNA: TGTGCCAGCAGTTACCCTGGGCCGCCTGGCGAGCAGTACTTC; CDR3 protein: CASSYPGPPGEQYF
clone size: NA; V gene: TRBV12-3/TRBV12-4; D gene: NA; J gene: TRBJ2-5; CDR3 DNA: TGTGCCAGCAGTTTAGGGGGGACGGGAGAGACCCAGTACTTC; CDR3 protein: CASSLGGTGETQYF
clone size: few; V gene: TRBV28; D gene: NA; J gene: TRBJ2-1; CDR3 DNA: TGTGCCAGCAGCTCCCTTGCGATAAGGCAGTTCTTC; CDR3 protein: CASSSLAIRQFF
clone size: many; V gene: TRBV12-3/TRBV12-4; D gene: NA; J gene: TRBJ2-3; CDR3 DNA: TGTGCCAGCAGCCCTGACAGGACAGGAGGGACAGATACGCAGTATTTT; CDR3 protein: CASSPDRTGGTDTQYF
clone size: many; V gene: TRBV12-3/TRBV12-4; D gene: NA; J gene: TRBJ2-3; CDR3 DNA: TGTGCCAGCAGTTTTCCCGGCACAGATACGCAGTATTTT; CDR3 protein: CASSFPGTDTQYF
clone size: many; V gene: TRBV7-8; D gene: TRBD1; J gene: TRBJ1-1; CDR3 DNA: TGTGCCAGCAGCGAGACAGGGGTCTCTGAAGCTTTCTTT; CDR3 protein: CASSETGVSEAFF
clone size: NA; V gene: TRBV24-1; D gene: TRBD2; J gene: TRBJ2-3; CDR3 DNA: TGTGCCACCAGTGATAAGAGCGGGAGCTCGGATACGCAGTATTTT; CDR3 protein: CATSDKSGSSDTQYF
clone size: many; V gene: TRBV12-3/TRBV12-4; D gene: NA; J gene: TRBJ2-1; CDR3 DNA: TGTGCCAGCAGTTTAGTTGGATCCGGGGAGCAGTTCTTC; CDR3 protein: CASSLVGSGEQFF
clone size: NA; V gene: TRBV10-2; D gene: TRBD1; J gene: TRBJ1-4; CDR3 DNA: TGCGCCAGCAGTGGAGGACAGGGAGGTAGAAAACTGTTTTTT; CDR3 protein: CASSGGQGGRKLFF
clone size: NA; V gene: TRBV20-1; D gene: TRBD1; J gene: TRBJ2-1; CDR3 DNA: TGCAGTGCTAGGGGGGGACAGGGGGAGGGTGAGCAGTTCTTC; CDR3 protein: CSARGGQGEGEQFF
clone size: NA; V gene: TRBV14; D gene: NA; J gene: TRBJ2-7; CDR3 DNA: TGTGCCAGCAGCCAATTGGTGGGCGAGCAGTACTTC; CDR3 protein: CASSQLVGEQYF
clone size: few; V gene: TRBV20-1; D gene: TRBD2; J gene: TRBJ2-2; CDR3 DNA: TGCAGTGCTAGAGACCGACTAGCGGGAAACACCGGGGAGCTGTTTTTT; CDR3 protein: CSARDRLAGNTGELFF
clone size: many; V gene: TRBV5-1; D gene: NA; J gene: TRBJ1-1; CDR3 DNA: TGCGCCAGCAGCTTGGGGCCGGGGGACACCACTGAAGCTTTCTTT; CDR3 protein: CASSLGPGDTTEAFF
clone size: NA; V gene: TRBV10-3; D gene: NA; J gene: TRBJ2-1; CDR3 DNA: TGTGCCATCAGTTTGGCGCCCGACTACAATGAGCAGTTCTTC; CDR3 protein: CAISLAPDYNEQFF
clone size: NA; V gene: TRBV5-1; D gene: NA; J gene: TRBJ1-2; CDR3 DNA: TGCGCCAGCAGCATAGGGACCTTCGTGGTCAGCAACTATGGCTACACCTTC; CDR3 protein: CASSIGTFVVSNYGYTF
clone size: few; V gene: TRBV29-1; D gene: TRBD2; J gene: TRBJ2-7; CDR3 DNA: TGCAGCGCTAGCGGAACTGCCTACGAGCAGTACTTC; CDR3 protein: CSASGTAYEQYF
clone size: NA; V gene: TRBV20-1; D gene: TRBD1; J gene: TRBJ2-5; CDR3 DNA: TGCAGTGCCACAGGGGTCGGGGAGACCCAGTACTTC; CDR3 protein: CSATGVGETQYF
clone size: NA; V gene: TRBV12-3/TRBV12-4; D gene: NA; J gene: TRBJ2-1; CDR3 DNA: TGTGCCAGCAGTTTACGGCGGAGGAGCTCCTACAATGAGCAGTTCTTC; CDR3 protein: CASSLRRRSSYNEQFF
clone size: NA; V gene: TRBV5-1; D gene: TRBD2; J gene: TRBJ2-3; CDR3 DNA: TGCGCCAGCAGCCGTGGAAGCGGGAGCGGGGCAGATACGCAGTATTTT; CDR3 protein: CASSRGSGSGADTQYF
clone size: few; V gene: TRBV6-2/TRBV6-3; D gene: TRBD2; J gene: TRBJ2-3; CDR3 DNA: TGTGCCAGCAATCGGATTCGGGGGGGCAGCACAGATACGCAGTATTTT; CDR3 protein: CASNRIRGGSTDTQYF
clone size: once; V gene: TRBV18; D gene: NA; J gene: TRBJ2-7; CDR3 DNA: TGTGCCAGCTCACCGGTGGCAGGACGCTACGAGCAGTACTTC; CDR3 protein: CASSPVAGRYEQYF
clone size: NA; V gene: TRBV9; D gene: NA; J gene: TRBJ2-1; CDR3 DNA: TGTGCCAGCAGCCCCGACGTGAGGGGGAGCAATGAGCAGTTCTTC; CDR3 protein: CASSPDVRGSNEQFF
clone size: few; V gene: TRBV12-5; D gene: NA; J gene: TRBJ2-1; CDR3 DNA: TGTGCTAGTGGTTTGGCAAGACTAGTTAATGAGCAGTTCTTC; CDR3 protein: CASGLARLVNEQFF
clone size: NA; V gene: TRBV27; D gene: NA; J gene: TRBJ2-1; CDR3 DNA: TGTGCCAGCAGTTTATTAGGCACACCGTACAATGAGCAGTTCTTC; CDR3 protein: CASSLLGTPYNEQFF
clone size: NA; V gene: TRBV10-3; D gene: NA; J gene: TRBJ2-7; CDR3 DNA: TGTGCCACAACACACCGGGGAGAAGGCTCCTACGAGCAGTACTTC; CDR3 protein: CATTHRGEGSYEQYF
clone size: NA; V gene: TRBV3-1; D gene: TRBD2; J gene: TRBJ2-1; CDR3 DNA: TGTGCCAGCAGCCTCCTTAGCGGGGGGGCGACCTACAATGAGCAGTTCTTC; CDR3 protein: CASSLLSGGATYNEQFF
clone size: NA; V gene: TRBV24-1; D gene: NA; J gene: TRBJ1-2; CDR3 DNA: TGTGCCACCTCCATTCCAGGGTCTGGGGGCTACACCTTC; CDR3 protein: CATSIPGSGGYTF
clone size: many; V gene: TRBV7-8; D gene: NA; J gene: TRBJ2-1; CDR3 DNA: TGTGCCAGCAGCTTTGTCGGCCGCTACAATGAGCAGTTCTTC; CDR3 protein: CASSFVGRYNEQFF
clone size: few; V gene: TRBV20-1; D gene: NA; J gene: TRBJ2-5; CDR3 DNA: TGCAGTGCTAGAGTCGGGCTGGAAGAGACCCAGTACTTC; CDR3 protein: CSARVGLEETQYF
clone size: few; V gene: TRBV7-6; D gene: NA; J gene: TRBJ2-5; CDR3 DNA: TGTGCCAGCAGCTTAGTAGGTTCGGAGGGAGAGACCCAGTACTTC; CDR3 protein: CASSLVGSEGETQYF
clone size: NA; V gene: TRBV15; D gene: NA; J gene: TRBJ1-3; CDR3 DNA: TGTGCCACCAGCAGAGCGCCGCCGAGCTCTGGAAACACCATATATTTT; CDR3 protein: CATSRAPPSSGNTIYF
clone size: few; V gene: TRBV11-2; D gene: TRBD1; J gene: TRBJ1-3; CDR3 DNA: TGTGCCAGCAGCTTAAGGGGACAGACGGGAAACACCATATATTTT; CDR3 protein: CASSLRGQTGNTIYF